Here is one T cell receptor beta chain with its context. Its antigen is unidentified. The junction had 8 bases not matched to a gene; V was cut back by 3 bases and J by 1 base. The CDR3 sequence is 18 residues long. Germline CDR1 is LGHDT and CDR2 is YNNKEL (reference sequence). This record belongs to a study of T cell responses to AZD1222 COVID-19 vaccine. Repertoires were generated with immunoSEQ multiplex PCR, while TCRdb's copy carries only in-frame clones and drops some. This sample carries approximately 92,000 clones, around 93% of them seen once, and the ten largest clones take more than 6.5%. Broader study findings: Repertoire sampling occurred only after the peak T cell response. Close to half of all spike-specific TCRs reportedly target regions of the variants that are unmutated. Two AZD1222 doses significantly raised spike-specific TCR breadth and depth over controls.

The material was peripheral blood, obtained on day 0 of AZD1222 vaccination. The chain couples TRBV3-1 (or the pseudogene TRBV3-2) to TRBJ2-6; TRBD2 aligns across 8 bases. The clonotype originates from an adult in good health. CDR3 sequence: CASSHMAGGRSGANVLTF. CDR3 bases: TGTGCCAGCAGCCACATGGCGGGGGGAAGGTCTGGGGCCAACGTCCTGACTTTC.